Sequencing of this TCR beta chain was carried out in a study of T cell responses to AZD1222 COVID-19 vaccine. Study results and caveats: Targets within unmutated variant regions were reportedly found for nearly half of spike-specific TCRs.

V dropped 6 bases and J dropped 4; count of bases not matched to a gene: 8. The length of the CDR3 is 15 residues. Germline CDR1 is SGDLS and CDR2 is YYNGEE. Comment on this clone: What it binds is not known.

Assay used: immunoSEQ multiplex PCR; TCRdb lists only in-frame clones, some missing. There are more than 95,000 clones in the sample; about 92% occur only once, and approximately 1% lies in the top ten. The clonotype originates from an adult in good health. Sequencing used peripheral blood, obtained on day 0 of AZD1222 vaccination. The chain has TRBV9 and TRBJ2-3, with TRBD2 matching 10 bases. For the CDR3, the DNA is TGTGCCAGCAACCCTAGCGGGAGAAAGGCAGATACGCAGTATTTT. Translating gives CASNPSGRKADTQYF.